The TCR beta chain described here comes from a study of regulatory T cells in long-lasting Graves disease. This clonotype turned up a few times. Its antigen is unidentified. The V end lost 1 base, the J end lost 0 bases, and 7 bases lay between the germline ends. This CDR3 is built from 15 residues. Germline V gene data show CDR1 as SGHTA and CDR2 as FQGNSA. Findings and caveats of the study: Newly diagnosed disease favored TRBV20-1 and TRBJ2-1 over persistent disease.

The time point: persistent/refractory GD, antithyroid drugs over 5 years with positive TRAb. Generation of the TCR library employed RNA extracted from PBMCs. Relying on iRepertoire HTBI primers and Arm-PCR of CDR3 regions, the team built TCR beta libraries. TCRdb re-called the multiplex PCR reads through MiXCR, storing one row per CDR3 protein. This sample has roughly 400,000 distinct CDR3 sequences, with approximately 22% found just once. The receptor was derived from a female donor with Graves disease. V is TRBV7-2 and J is TRBJ1-3, with D uncertain. Sequenced material: peripheral blood mononuclear cells (PBMCs), taken when the disease was refractory, from a patient treated with antithyroid drugs. The CDR3 spells CASSLGAGSGNTIYF. The CDR3 DNA reads as TGTGCCAGCAGCTTAGGTGCGGGCTCTGGAAACACCATATATTTT.